The 13 T cell receptor beta chains presented below share a single source sample, sequenced in a study of cytomegalovirus exposure and HLA in healthy donors. Produced via immunoSEQ multiplex PCR; TCRdb's table is partial and in-frame only. The sample lists 95,000 to 150,000 clones, roughly 89% seen once, with approximately 1.1% in the top ten. Sequencing was done on a sample of PBMCs. The source of these receptors is a woman younger than 30 in good health and CMV-seronegative.

The J gene is TRBJ1-2, the V gene TRBV29-1; maybe TRBD1 (6 bases). Trimming removed 7 bases at V and 4 bases at J, with 7 bases between. CDR3 size: 10 residues. Germline CDR1 SQVTM, CDR2 ANQGSEA. CDR3 in DNA: TGCAGCGCAGGGGTCTATGGCTACACCTTC. Translated: CSAGVYGYTF.

This chain links TRBV7-9 with TRBJ2-1, with 8 bases that match TRBD2. CDR3 length equals 14 residues. CDR1 SEHNR and CDR2 FQNEAQ come from the germline V gene (reference sequence). The V and J ends lost 3 bases and 5 bases, in that order; junction bases with no gene match: 3. CDR3: CASSFSGINNEQFF. In nucleotides, the CDR3 is TGTGCCAGCAGCTTTAGCGGGATAAACAATGAGCAGTTCTTC.

The rearrangement joins TRBV6-5 to TRBJ2-1, with 11 bases fitting TRBD2. The CDR3 is 16 amino acids. Germline V gene lookup returns CDR1 MNHEY and CDR2 SVGAGI. The ends lost 0 bases at V and 10 bases at J; junction bases unmatched: 8. The CDR3 DNA reads TGTGCCAGCAGTTACTCCGGGACTAGCGGCGTCCTAGAGCAGTTCTTC. This codes for CASSYSGTSGVLEQFF.

This clone was seen a handful of times. The chain links TRBV30 to TRBJ1-2; D remains ambiguous. Deletions cut 4 bases from V and 7 bases from J, with 13 bases between. Germline CDR1 and CDR2: GTSNPN and SVGIG (reference sequence). The CDR3 contains 12 residues. The CDR3 loop is CAWTPGPRGYTF. CDR3 in DNA: TGTGCCTGGACACCGGGTCCCCGTGGCTACACCTTC.

The chain carries TRBV10-3 and TRBJ2-7; 16 bases are a match to TRBD2. With V trimmed by 5 bases and J by 3 bases, 10 bases remained unmatched. The CDR3 covers 18 residues. The germline CDR1 and CDR2 sequences are ENHRY and SYGVKD. This CDR3 is CAISPMGLAGGPNYEQYF. Here the CDR3 DNA reads TGTGCCATCAGTCCCATGGGACTAGCGGGAGGGCCAAACTACGAGCAGTACTTC.

The CDR3 nucleotides read TGTGCCAGCAAGGAGGATGGACACGAGCAGTACTTC. Translating it yields CASKEDGHEQYF. The V and J genes are TRBV2 and TRBJ2-7, with a weak D call TRBD2 (5 bases). V gave up 7 bases and J gave up 5 bases, with 12 bases separating them. Germline-derived CDR1 and CDR2 are SNHLY and FYNNEI. This CDR3 has 12 residues. Supplemented by reference TRBV2 and TRBJ2-7, the full variable domain reads EPEVTQTPSHQVTQMGQEVILRCVPISNHLYFYWYRQILGQKVEFLVSFYNNEISEKSEIFDDQFSVERPDGSNFTLKIRSTKLEDSAMYFCASKEDGHEQYFGPGTRLTVT.

The J gene is TRBJ1-3, the V gene TRBV6-6, with 9 nucleotides matching TRBD1. Germline assignment: CDR1 MNHNY and CDR2 SVGAGI (reference sequence). This CDR3 is 15 amino acids long. After removal of 2 bases from V and 4 bases from J, the junction contained 3 bases not matched to a gene. CDR3 DNA sequence: TGTGCCAGCAGTTACATGGGACAGGGAGGAAACACCATATATTTT. Its translation is CASSYMGQGGNTIYF.

The gene calls are TRBV7-2 and TRBJ2-5, with unresolved D. From germline, CDR1 is SGHTA and CDR2 FQGNSA. This CDR3 is 11 amino acids long. Trimming removed 2 bases at V and 5 bases at J, with 3 bases between. This CDR3 is CASSLQETQYF. CDR3 in DNA: TGTGCCAGCAGCTTACAGGAGACCCAGTACTTC.

As concerns this clone: The sample contains more than one DNA sequence encoding this CDR3. The CDR3 sequence is CASSLAGFSEAFF. The CDR3 nucleotides are TGCGCCAGCAGCTTGGCCGGGTTCTCTGAAGCTTTCTTT. V usage is TRBV5-1 and J usage is TRBJ1-1; no clear D gene. V lost 0 bases to trimming and J lost 6 bases, with 9 bases between them. CDR1 SGHRS and CDR2 YFSETQ come from the germline V gene. CDR3 length equals 13 residues.

This chain uses TRBV9 with TRBJ1-2; 8 nucleotides agree with TRBD1. The ends lost 4 bases at V and 8 bases at J; junction bases unmatched: 13. The V gene's germline CDR1 is SGDLS and CDR2 YYNGEE. The CDR3 contains 15 residues. In DNA, the CDR3 is TGTGCCAGCAGCACTAGTGGGACAGGACATGGGGGCTACACCTTC. It translates to CASSTSGTGHGGYTF.

The chain links TRBV27 to TRBJ1-2; D is perhaps TRBD1 (6 bases). The CDR3 extends over 13 amino acids. Germline-derived CDR1 and CDR2 are MNHEY and SMNVEV (reference sequence). V was cut by 5 bases and J by 3 bases, with 10 bases left in between. CDR3 loop: CASSAAGDYGYTF. The CDR3 coding sequence is TGTGCCAGCAGTGCCGCAGGGGACTATGGCTACACCTTC.

The chain combines TRBV5-1 with TRBJ2-3; 8 positions agree with TRBD1. Germline values: CDR1 SGHRS, CDR2 YFSETQ. V was clipped by 4 bases and J by 4 bases; unmatched bases: 8. CDR3 length: 15 amino acids. Here the CDR3 reads CASSPDRGVPDTQYF. CDR3 in DNA: TGCGCCAGCAGCCCAGACAGGGGAGTGCCAGATACGCAGTATTTT.

This sequence joins TRBV11-2 and TRBJ2-7; 12 bases are a match to TRBD1. Losses at the gene ends were 7 bases for V and 6 bases for J; bases not matched to a gene: 10. This CDR3 contains 15 residues. The germline gives CDR1 SGHAT, CDR2 FQNNGV. The CDR3 DNA reads TGTGCCAGCACTTCCACGGGGGGACAGGGGGCCGAGCAGTACTTC. Protein sequence: CASTSTGGQGAEQYF.